Described below is a single TCR beta chain sequence and its context. As yet, its antigen is unknown. This specimen comes from a study of cytomegalovirus exposure and HLA in healthy donors. V lost 6 bases to trimming and J lost 0 bases, with 9 bases between them. This CDR3 has 14 residues. In germline, CDR1 is MNHEY, CDR2 SVGAGI. 60 Vbeta and 13 Jbeta primers were used in PCR. Produced via immunoSEQ multiplex PCR; TCRdb's table is partial and in-frame only. The listing records some 110,000 clones. Healthy bone marrow donors supplied every sample. The study, taken as a whole, reports: A previous analysis found most TCR beta V segments productive roughly 87% or roughly 30% of the time.

The sequence derives from a man aged 35 to 55 in good health and CMV-seronegative. V is TRBV6-5 and J is TRBJ1-3, with D perhaps TRBD1 (6 bases). Sequenced sample: PBMCs. The CDR3 is CASRRGTSGNTIYF. Written as DNA, the CDR3 is TGTGCCAGCAGGAGGGGGACCTCTGGAAACACCATATATTTT.